This T cell receptor beta chain was found in a study of cytomegalovirus exposure and HLA in healthy donors. General study results and limits: Productive rates of about 87% or about 30% were seen for most TCR beta V segments in an earlier analysis.

V dropped 3 bases and J dropped 2 bases, with 16 bases sitting between them. The CDR3 is 16 amino acids. CDR1 LNHDA and CDR2 SQIVND come from the germline V gene (reference sequence). PCR involved 60 Vbeta and 13 Jbeta primers. Only in-frame clones appear in the TCRdb table, and some are missing; sequencing was by immunoSEQ multiplex PCR. Here the sample spans about 130,000 clones, over 8% being singletons. On this clone: Its antigen remains unidentified.

The chain combines TRBV19 with TRBJ1-2; tentatively, D is TRBD1 (6 bases). The TCR sequence derives from a man in his forties or fifties in good health and CMV-seronegative. Input material: PBMCs. CDR3 region: CASSIRGSQQNYGYTF. The CDR3 bases are TGTGCCAGTAGTATCAGGGGCAGCCAGCAAAACTATGGCTACACCTTC.